This T cell receptor beta chain is from a study of OX40 agonist ivuxolimab in advanced cancers. Describing the broader study: Ivuxolimab was a fully human IgG2 agonistic monoclonal antibody targeting the costimulatory receptor OX40 (CD134). Patients were allowed to have had prior anti-PD-1, anti-PD-L1 or anti-CTLA-4 therapy, and approximately 40% of the dose-escalation patients had previously received checkpoint inhibitors. Intravenous ivuxolimab was administered to patients every 2 weeks at six dose levels: 0.01, 0.1, 0.3, 1.5, 3 and 10 mg/kg. The paper reports the monotherapy dose-escalation portion (N ≈ 50 patients) of the phase I ivuxolimab trial. The purpose of peripheral TCRbeta sequencing was to test whether ivuxolimab changed TCR sequence diversity and led to clonal T-cell expansion. Of the roughly 50 dose-escalation patients, hepatocellular carcinoma was present in about 20, melanoma in around 15, renal cell carcinoma in 9 and head and neck cancer in 9. The dose-escalation cohort was over 70% male with a mean age of around 62 years, ranging from roughly 20 to 85. Partial responses were achieved by three dose-escalation patients, of whom one had hepatocellular carcinoma and two had cutaneous melanoma. What the work shows at the level of the full study, not this receptor alone: On average, CD8+ T cells showed more expanded clones than CD4+ T cells after ivuxolimab. Low levels of normalized T-cell clonal expansion were also shown by some nonresponding patients. The antigen specificity of the peripheral T cells that underwent clonal expansion was not determined. At doses of 0.1 to 3.0 mg/kg, clonal expansion of both CD4+ and CD8+ T cells in blood was seen between baseline and week 6. In partial responders in the 0.1-3.0 mg/kg groups, normalized peripheral clonal expansion was found to be among the lowest, especially among CD8+ T cells.

Patients with a history of autoimmune disease or receiving systemic immunosuppression were excluded from the trial. Peripheral blood for TCR sequencing was drawn from every dose cohort at baseline, at cycle 4 day 1 and at cycle 7 day 1. The samples were taken from a phase I, first-in-human, multicenter, open-label dose-escalation trial of ivuxolimab. Adults with locally advanced or metastatic melanoma, renal cell, hepatocellular, or head and neck squamous cell carcinoma were enrolled in the trial. Before TCR sequencing, CD4+ T cells and CD8+ T cells from peripheral blood were sorted into separate populations. About this clone itself: No cognate antigen has been identified for it. Base qualities are not at hand, and no much larger clone is one base apart.

Including the terminal cysteine and phenylalanine, the CDR3 comprises 11 residues. Solely the CDR3 DNA is kept, with 33 bases framed from the first base. At the junction V is shortened by 2 bases and J by 9 bases, with 2 bases in between. Based on the germline V gene, the CDR1 and CDR2 sequences are MNHNS and SASEGT. Genomic DNA was isolated from the sorted cells so that the TCRbeta CDR3 region could be sequenced. The immunoSEQ Assay was used to sequence the TCRbeta CDR3 regions. The immuneACCESS repertoire file appears here via TCRdb, limited to in-frame rearrangements. These files lack a portion of the clones; in checked studies, under half of the deficit traces to unresolved V genes, and the cause of the others is not known. In this sample the table shows roughly 57,000 clones, roughly 84% of which occur a single time. Approximately 2.4% of the sample is held by the ten biggest clonotypes.

The TCR comes from an adult with an advanced solid tumor such as melanoma, head and neck, liver or kidney cancer. The sequences come from CD4+ or CD8+ T cells sorted from blood, collected in a trial of the OX40 agonist ivuxolimab. This chain is built from TRBV6-1 and TRBJ1-6; the D gene cannot be named for sure. The CDR3 protein is CASSESSPLHF. In nucleotide form, the sequence is TGTGCCAGCAGTGAAAGTTCACCCCTCCACTTT.